Shown below are 20 T cell receptor beta chains from a single sample sequenced in a study of Graves' ophthalmopathy and Graves' hyperthyroidism. For repertoire sequencing, the TCR beta CDR3 regions were amplified from RNA transcripts. The library came from an HTBI-primed first-round RT-PCR and a second-round multiplex PCR. From the multiplex PCR reads, TCRdb called clonotypes with MiXCR, one entry per CDR3 protein. The sample includes 450,000 to 600,000 distinct CDR3 sequences, just under 40% of them seen just once. Sequenced: peripheral blood or thyroid tissue (not recorded which). The receptors here all came from an adult man with Graves' hyperthyroidism.

A single count supports this clonotype. The rearrangement joins TRBV19 to TRBJ2-6, with a weak D call TRBD1 (5 bases). Trimming pared 7 bases from V and 1 base from J, leaving 11 bases between. CDR3 length equals 15 residues. Germline CDR1 is LNHDA and CDR2 is SQIVND (reference sequence). CDR3 protein: CASKGIPSGANVLTF. In nucleotides, the CDR3 is TGTGCCAGTAAGGGGATTCCATCTGGGGCCAACGTCCTGACTTTC.

Many counts were recorded for this clonotype. This chain links TRBV29-1 with TRBJ1-2; D is perhaps TRBD1 (5 bases). V was shortened by 6 bases and J by 1 base, with 15 bases between the two germline ends. The CDR3 is 14 residues long. Germline loops: CDR1 SQVTM, CDR2 ANQGSEA. The CDR3 region is CSVLRRGVNYGYTF. The DNA of the CDR3 is TGCAGCGTCCTCAGGAGGGGAGTTAACTATGGCTACACCTTC.

There are many counts of this clonotype. The V gene is TRBV10-3, the J gene TRBJ2-2; D is possibly TRBD1 (6 bases). Trimming took off 3 bases at V and 6 bases at J, with 14 bases between the two ends. This CDR3 is 15 amino acids long. Germline assignment: CDR1 ENHRY and CDR2 SYGVKD. The CDR3: CAISDRQDYAGELFF. In nucleotides, the CDR3 is TGTGCCATCAGTGACCGACAGGATTACGCCGGGGAGCTGTTTTTT.

This clonotype was observed many times. The chain is built from TRBV5-8 and TRBJ2-5; 12 bases map to TRBD2. The CDR3 contains 15 residues. The V and J ends lost 4 bases and 4 bases, in that order; junction bases with no gene match: 5. Germline V CDR1 and CDR2: SGHTS, YDEGEE. CDR3 DNA: TGTGCCAGCAGCACCTTGACTAGCGGGGGAGAGACCCAGTACTTC. Its translation: CASSTLTSGGETQYF.

The rearrangement links TRBV29-1 to TRBJ2-7, with 7 bases lining up with TRBD1. Germline V gene data show CDR1 as SQVTM and CDR2 as ANQGSEA. V was pared by 1 base and J by 1 base, with 4 bases of the junction left unmatched. The CDR3 spans 14 residues. Here the CDR3 reads CSVEAPDRSYEQYF. The CDR3 coding sequence is TGCAGCGTTGAAGCCCCGGACAGGTCCTACGAGCAGTACTTC.

There are many counts of this clonotype. The V call is TRBV11-2, the J call TRBJ1-1; D possibly corresponds to TRBD1 (6 bases). Germline-derived CDR1 and CDR2 are SGHAT and FQNNGV. The CDR3 spans 15 residues. Trimming pared 1 base from V and 4 bases from J, leaving 13 bases between. The CDR3, as DNA: TGTGCCAGCAGCTTAGGGGCAGGGGTGATCACTGAAGCTTTCTTT. It yields the protein CASSLGAGVITEAFF.

The rearrangement joins TRBV5-6 to TRBJ1-1, with D perhaps matching TRBD1 (5 bases). Trimming shortened V by 0 bases and J by 0 bases, and 12 bases separated the two germline ends. The germline CDR1 and CDR2 sequences are SGHDT and YYEEEE. The CDR3 totals 16 residues. The CDR3 nucleotides are TGTGCCAGCAGCTTGGCTCAGACAGTCATGAACACTGAAGCTTTCTTT. It codes for CASSLAQTVMNTEAFF.

The gene calls are TRBV5-6 and TRBJ1-1, with a weak D call TRBD1 (5 bases). Germline V lookup: CDR1 SGHDT, CDR2 YYEEEE. The CDR3 totals 15 residues. Trimming stripped 2 bases from V and 5 bases from J, with 16 bases between. CDR3 in DNA: TGTGCCAGCAGCTTCCGGGGTCCCAAGGGGACTGAAGCTTTCTTT. Translated, it gives CASSFRGPKGTEAFF.

In regard to this clonotype: One base away lies a much larger clone, so this may be a sequencing read error. This rearrangement joins TRBV12-3 or TRBV12-4 to TRBJ2-7; D is undetermined. The CDR3 spans 14 residues. V lost 4 bases to trimming and J lost 6 bases, with 16 bases between them. CDR3 sequence reads: CASSYTSSGCEQYF. In DNA, the CDR3 is TGTGCCAGCAGTTACACAAGTTCCGGGTGCGAGCAGTACTTC.

A remark on this clonotype: This sequence may be a read error, since a much larger clone differs from it by one base. V is TRBV29-1 and J is TRBJ1-2, with a weak D call TRBD1 (5 bases). The CDR3 consists of 14 residues. The germline CDR1 and CDR2 sequences are SQVTM and ANQGSEA. The CDR3 bases are TGCGGCGGGGGAAGGGAAGGGAGTAACTATGGCTACACCTTC. Translating gives CGGGREGSNYGYTF. The complete variable domain, with remaining parts taken from reference TRBV29-1 and TRBJ1-2, reads SAVISQKPSRDICQRGTSLTIQCQVDSQVTMMFWYRQQPGQSLTLIATANQGSEATYESGFVIDKFPISRPNLTFSTLTVSNMSPEDSSIYLCGGGREGSNYGYTFGSGTRLTVV.

In this sample, this clonotype turned up a few times. The chain is built from TRBV12-3 or TRBV12-4 and TRBJ2-5; possibly TRBD1 or TRBD2 for D (5 bases each). Trimming cost V 6 bases and J 1 base, with 12 bases left between them. There are 14 residues in the CDR3. The CDR3 protein is CASSSYGAQETQYF. CDR3 nucleotide sequence: TGTGCCAGCAGCTCATACGGGGCCCAAGAGACCCAGTACTTC.

The chain recombines TRBV7-9 with TRBJ2-7, with D possibly matching TRBD1 (5 bases). Trimming stripped 3 bases from V and 5 bases from J, with 17 bases between. The CDR3 runs 15 residues. From germline, CDR1 is SEHNR and CDR2 FQNEAQ (reference sequence). The DNA for the CDR3 is TGTGCCAGCAGCTTGGTGGGGCTGGGATGGCACGAGCAGTACTTC. It translates to CASSLVGLGWHEQYF.

This clonotype has at least ten counts. The chain links TRBV5-1 to TRBJ2-2, with TRBD1 as a possible D gene (6 bases). Germline CDR1 SGHRS, CDR2 YFSETQ. The CDR3 covers 15 residues. V shed 4 bases and J shed 1 base, with 11 bases lying between them. In DNA, the CDR3 is TGCGCCAGCAGCAAACCGGGACAGAACACCGGGGAGCTGTTTTTT. Its translation is CASSKPGQNTGELFF.

The rearrangement joins TRBV29-1 to TRBJ2-7; 11 positions match TRBD1. This CDR3 comprises 14 residues. Germline-derived CDR1 and CDR2 are SQVTM and ANQGSEA. V trimming: 1 base; J trimming: 2 bases; junction bases outside the gene matches: 1. The CDR3 loop reads CSVEGDRGAYEQYF. CDR3 DNA: TGCAGCGTTGAAGGGGACAGGGGGGCCTACGAGCAGTACTTC.

This clonotype was seen ten or more times. This chain connects TRBV24-1 to TRBJ2-2; no clear D gene. V shed 0 bases and J shed 4 bases, with 11 bases lying between them. The length of the CDR3 is 16 residues. The germline V gene encodes CDR1 KGHDR and CDR2 SFDVKD. The CDR3 loop reads CATSDLVGPSTGELFF. Written as DNA, the CDR3 is TGTGCCACCAGTGATTTGGTCGGTCCATCCACCGGGGAGCTGTTTTTT.

The J gene is TRBJ2-5, the V gene TRBV10-2, with 11 bases lining up with TRBD1. Unmatched junction bases numbered 5, after V lost 9 bases and J lost 5 bases. The CDR3 is 13 residues long. CDR1 is WSHSY and CDR2 is SAAADI in the germline V gene. The CDR3 loop reads CASTDRGLETQYF. CDR3 DNA: TGCGCCAGTACGGACAGGGGGCTGGAGACCCAGTACTTC.

The rearrangement links TRBV7-8 to TRBJ2-3; D is ambiguous. The CDR3 contains 16 residues. CDR1 and CDR2 (germline): SGHVS, FQNEAQ. Between the trimmed V and J ends, which lost 2 bases and 1 base, there was a span of 13 bases. The CDR3 coding sequence is TGTGCCAGCAGCTTAAGGTCTAGTGTCCGCACAGATACGCAGTATTTT. Protein sequence: CASSLRSSVRTDTQYF.

The J gene is TRBJ1-1, the V gene TRBV29-1; tentative D call: TRBD1 (6 bases). Between the trimmed V and J ends, which lost 8 bases and 4 bases, there was a span of 17 bases. Germline V CDR1 and CDR2: SQVTM, ANQGSEA. CDR3 length: 13 residues. Written as DNA, the CDR3 is TGCAGCCTGAACTCTCCAGGGGCCACTGAAGCTTTCTTT. This gives the protein CSLNSPGATEAFF.

This clonotype was counted many times. The chain links TRBV5-8 to TRBJ1-1, with 7 bases fitting TRBD1. There are 15 residues in the CDR3. V trimming: 6 bases; J trimming: 1 base; junction bases outside the gene matches: 9. Germline loops: CDR1 SGHTS, CDR2 YDEGEE. In nucleotides, the CDR3 is TGTGCCAGCACCCCCACCGGGACAGCGAACACTGAAGCTTTCTTT. This sequence encodes CASTPTGTANTEAFF.

The rearrangement links TRBV10-2 to TRBJ1-6; 8 positions match TRBD1. The CDR3 runs 13 residues. The germline gives CDR1 WSHSY, CDR2 SAAADI. V was clipped by 10 bases and J by 10 bases; unmatched bases: 9. The CDR3 nucleotides read TGCGCCACTAAGACAGGGGAGATATCACCCCTCCACTTT. Translating it yields CATKTGEISPLHF.